These 6 T cell receptor beta chains share one sample of origin, sequenced in a study of T cells in narcolepsy. The method was immunoSEQ multiplex PCR; TCRdb's version includes in-frame clones alone and lacks a portion of them. This sample carries around 24,000 clones, more than 75% of them seen once, and the ten largest clones take 0.9% to 1.2%. Sequenced material: memory (CD45RA-) CD4+ T cells from blood. The receptors derive from a human donor in good health.

V gene TRBV6-6 combines with J gene TRBJ1-2; possible D gene TRBD1, 6 bases. This CDR3 has 15 residues. The germline V gene has CDR1 MNHNY and CDR2 SVGAGI (reference sequence). Trimming stripped 6 bases from V and 6 bases from J, with 20 bases between. In DNA form, the CDR3 reads TGTGCCAGCAGCCAACGGGGAGGACAGTCTCATGGCTACACCTTC. This sequence encodes CASSQRGGQSHGYTF.

The chain recombines TRBV7-3 with TRBJ2-1, with D hard to call. CDR3 length equals 16 residues. The ends were cut back, 0 bases at V and 2 bases at J, with 11 bases in the middle. Germline CDR1 reads SGHTA; CDR2 reads FQGTGA. CDR3 DNA: TGTGCCAGCAGCTTAACTCACGGTACGGCCTACAATGAGCAGTTCTTC. Translating gives CASSLTHGTAYNEQFF.

This clone occurred once. The chain combines TRBV6-1 with TRBJ2-5, with D unresolved. CDR1 is MNHNS, CDR2 SASEGT, per germline. The CDR3 has 14 amino acids. Trimming took off 3 bases at V and 11 bases at J, with 19 bases between the two ends. The CDR3 DNA reads as TGTGCCAGCAGTGACCGGGCGAGCGATATCGGGCAGTACTTC. Its translation: CASSDRASDIGQYF.

This clone is deemed medium-sized. The chain has TRBV2 and TRBJ2-1; 12 nucleotides align to TRBD2. After removal of 6 bases from V and 7 bases from J, the junction contained 7 bases not matched to a gene. This CDR3 has 15 residues. Germline CDR1 and CDR2: SNHLY and FYNNEI. CDR3 region: CASRGLAGGRNEQFF. DNA of the CDR3: TGTGCCAGCAGAGGTCTAGCGGGAGGGCGGAATGAGCAGTTCTTC.

This chain connects TRBV6-5 to TRBJ2-5; D gene ambiguous. There are 11 residues in the CDR3. In germline, CDR1 is MNHEY, CDR2 SVGAGI. V lost 4 bases to trimming and J lost 3 bases, with 3 bases between them. The CDR3: CASSWKETQYF. The CDR3 nucleotides are TGTGCCAGCAGTTGGAAAGAGACCCAGTACTTC.

The chain links TRBV11-2 to TRBJ1-2; D unclear. CDR3 size: 14 residues. Germline values: CDR1 SGHAT, CDR2 FQNNGV. The V end lost 1 base, the J end lost 7 bases, and 13 bases lay between the germline ends. The CDR3 DNA reads as TGTGCCAGCAGCTTAGCGTTGAACTCAATTGGCTACACCTTC. This sequence encodes CASSLALNSIGYTF. Variable domain in full (rest from reference TRBV11-2 and TRBJ1-2): EAGVAQSPRYKIIEKRQSVAFWCNPISGHATLYWYQQILGQGPKLLIQFQNNGVVDDSQLPKDRFSAERLKGVDSTLKIQPAKLEDSAVYLCASSLALNSIGYTFGSGTRLTVV.